The TCR beta chain described here comes from a study of PD-L1 blockade in urothelial cancer. Across the study: Counts from blood samples showed a median of 141,255 T cells.

Produced via immunoSEQ multiplex PCR; TCRdb's table is partial and in-frame only. In the table there are 130,000 or so clones, approximately 84% of which are singletons. Time point noted: pretreatment peripheral blood. Patients' cancers were locally advanced or metastatic urothelial carcinomas. With 0 bases clipped from V and 2 bases from J, the junction kept 5 bases outside the gene matches. Germline V gives CDR1 GTSNPN, CDR2 SVGIG (reference sequence). This CDR3 is built from 15 residues. The starting material was PBMCs, obtained around atezolizumab (anti-PD-L1) treatment. V usage is TRBV30 and J usage is TRBJ2-3; 7 bases match TRBD1. The TCR was taken from a man aged 45-65 years with urothelial cancer. CDR3 sequence (DNA): TGTGCCTGGAGTGTACAGGGGAACCCCACAGATACGCAGTATTTT. Its translation: CAWSVQGNPTDTQYF. Supplemented by reference TRBV30 and TRBJ2-3, the full variable domain reads SQTIHQWPATLVQPVGSPLSLECTVEGTSNPNLYWYRQAAGRGLQLLFYSVGIGQISSEVPQNLSASRPQDRQFILSSKKLLLSDSGFYLCAWSVQGNPTDTQYFGPGTRLTVL.